The 21 T cell receptor beta chains presented below share a single source sample, sequenced in a study of T cells in Graves' hyperthyroidism and ophthalmopathy. Researchers took RNA transcripts and amplified the TCR beta CDR3 regions from them. A set of HTBI primers served as the primers for a first-round RT-PCR of the TCR CDR3. TCRdb recomputed calls from the multiplex PCR reads with MiXCR, one row per CDR3 protein. The sample has 450,000 to 700,000 distinct CDR3 sequences, roughly 50% seen once. Sequencing was performed on peripheral blood or thyroid tissue (not recorded which). These receptors all stem from an adult woman with Graves' disease, either hyperthyroidism or ophthalmopathy (not recorded which).

There are many counts of this clonotype. The gene calls are TRBV7-8 and TRBJ2-7; D call uncertain. CDR1 and CDR2 (germline): SGHVS, FQNEAQ. The CDR3 sequence is 12 residues long. V was trimmed by 5 bases and J by 6 bases, leaving 11 bases between them. The DNA of the CDR3 is TGTGCCAGCAGCCTCGGAATGGGCGAGCAGTACTTC. Amino acid sequence: CASSLGMGEQYF.

The V and J genes are TRBV10-3 and TRBJ2-7; 12 positions match TRBD1. Germline V CDR1 and CDR2: ENHRY, SYGVKD. Trimming cost V 6 bases and J 5 bases; bases outside gene matches: 2. The CDR3 totals 13 residues. CDR3 coding DNA: TGTGCCATCAGGGGGACAGGGGGCGACGAGCAGTACTTC. Its translation is CAIRGTGGDEQYF.

The table lists this clonotype with many counts. This chain connects TRBV7-9 to TRBJ1-1, with a weak D call TRBD1 (5 bases). The germline V gene has CDR1 SEHNR and CDR2 FQNEAQ (reference sequence). Between the trimmed V and J ends, which lost 7 bases and 10 bases, there was a span of 13 bases. There are 11 residues in the CDR3. The CDR3 bases are TGTGCCAGCACCTCAGGGTCCCGAGCTTTCTTT. Translated: CASTSGSRAFF.

DNA for the CDR3: TGTGCCAGTAGTAGGGGGTACTTCTCCTACGAGCAGTACTTC. Amino acid sequence: CASSRGYFSYEQYF. The chain employs TRBV19 and TRBJ2-7; D is tentatively TRBD1 or TRBD2 (5 bases each). The length of the CDR3 is 14 residues. Looked up from germline, CDR1 is LNHDA and CDR2 is SQIVND (reference sequence). Trimming took off 4 bases at V and 0 bases at J, with 10 bases between the two ends.

J is TRBJ1-2 and V is TRBV24-1; a possible D gene is TRBD1 (5 bases). The CDR3 has 14 amino acids. Germline-derived CDR1 and CDR2 are KGHDR and SFDVKD. V was pared by 5 bases and J by 3 bases, with 12 bases between. The CDR3 loop reads CATSARTGDYGYTF. As DNA, the CDR3 is TGTGCCACCAGTGCTAGAACGGGGGACTATGGCTACACCTTC.

This chain links TRBV5-1 with TRBJ1-1, with TRBD1 matching over 8 bases. Germline V gives CDR1 SGHRS, CDR2 YFSETQ. The CDR3 consists of 16 residues. J was trimmed by 1 base and V by 4 bases; bases with no gene match: 9. In nucleotides, the CDR3 is TGCGCCAGCAGCCCCTCCCGACAGGGGTCGAACACTGAAGCTTTCTTT. Protein sequence: CASSPSRQGSNTEAFF.

The rearrangement links TRBV10-2 to TRBJ1-6; TRBD1 matches at 8 bases. CDR1 is WSHSY, CDR2 SAAADI, per germline. The length of the CDR3 is 13 residues. V was pared by 8 bases and J by 7 bases, with 4 bases of the junction left unmatched. The DNA for the CDR3 is TGCGCCAGCTGGGACAGGAGGAATTCACCCCTCCACTTT. It specifies CASWDRRNSPLHF.

Points on this clonotype: A read error is likely, as this CDR3 ends without the conserved phenylalanine or tryptophan. It is unclear where the CDR3 begins or ends on the DNA, so no DNA is shown, and the CDR3 is as TCRdb lists it. The V call is TRBV7-2, the J call TRBJ1-3; the table assigns TRBD1, which was not confirmed against the DNA. CDR1 and CDR2 (germline): SGHTA, FQGNSA. The CDR3 length equals 11 residues, ends included. CDR3 residues: CASSRRAVRYS.

The chain employs TRBV20-1 and TRBJ1-1, with a possible D match to TRBD1 (5 bases). Germline-derived CDR1 and CDR2 are DFQATT and SNEGSKA (reference sequence). CDR3 size: 13 residues. V was shortened by 3 bases and J by 3 bases, with 11 bases between the two germline ends. DNA for the CDR3: TGCAGTGCTAGTTGGATAGGGGACACTGAAGCTTTCTTT. This encodes CSASWIGDTEAFF.

In this sample, this clonotype turned up a few times. The chain uses TRBV6-6 and TRBJ1-1; the D is unclear. Trimming cost V 6 bases and J 7 bases, with 15 bases left between them. Germline CDR1 is MNHNY and CDR2 is SVGAGI (reference sequence). The CDR3 is made up of 13 amino acids. The CDR3 is CASRNRRLGEAFF. The DNA for the CDR3 is TGTGCCAGCAGAAACCGACGATTAGGTGAAGCTTTCTTT.

This clonotype occurred many times. The V and J genes are TRBV10-3 and TRBJ1-4; D possibly corresponds to TRBD1 (6 bases). Deletions cut 0 bases from V and 8 bases from J, with 13 bases between. This CDR3 contains 15 residues. CDR1 and CDR2 (germline): ENHRY, SYGVKD. The CDR3 here is CAISESLGGREKLFF. Written as DNA, the CDR3 is TGTGCCATCAGTGAGTCCCTGGGGGGCCGGGAAAAACTGTTTTTT.

This clonotype was counted a single time. The J gene is TRBJ2-5, the V gene TRBV29-1; D not resolved. The CDR3 has 13 residues. The V gene lost 5 bases and the J gene lost 0 bases, with 10 bases spanning the gap. Germline V gene lookup returns CDR1 SQVTM and CDR2 ANQGSEA. The CDR3: CSVRVANQETQYF. The CDR3 coding sequence is TGCAGCGTTAGGGTAGCAAACCAAGAGACCCAGTACTTC.

The V and J genes are TRBV20-1 and TRBJ1-4, with TRBD1 as a possible D gene (6 bases). The CDR3 length is 11 residues. The V end lost 3 bases, the J end lost 12 bases, and 11 bases lay between the germline ends. Germline V gives CDR1 DFQATT, CDR2 SNEGSKA (reference sequence). The CDR3 bases are TGCAGTGCTAGGGTGACAGGACAACTGTTTTTT. Encoded protein: CSARVTGQLFF.

The chain carries TRBV7-2 and TRBJ1-1, with TRBD1 as a possible D gene (6 bases). CDR1 is SGHTA, CDR2 FQGNSA, per germline. The CDR3 is made up of 14 amino acids. Deletions cut 5 bases from V and 10 bases from J, with 20 bases between. The CDR3 here is CASSPYSGQTGAFF. CDR3 DNA: TGTGCCAGCAGCCCTTACTCTGGGCAGACAGGAGCTTTCTTT.

This rearrangement joins TRBV29-1 to TRBJ1-2; D remains ambiguous. Germline loops: CDR1 SQVTM, CDR2 ANQGSEA. The V gene lost 3 bases and the J gene lost 2 bases, with 10 bases spanning the gap. The CDR3 runs 13 residues. The CDR3 nucleotides are TGCAGCGTTGACCTTGAAGTGAACTATGGCTACACCTTC. Its protein product is CSVDLEVNYGYTF.

With regard to this clonotype: The germline gene is not matched at one end of the junction; a read error may be the cause. This sequence joins TRBV5-1 and TRBJ2-2, with 10 bases aligning to TRBD2. The CDR3 totals 16 residues. The germline CDR1 and CDR2 sequences are SGHRS and YFSETQ. The CDR3 region has the DNA TGCGCCAGCGGCTTGGTACAAGCGGGAGGGACCGGGGAGCTGTTTTTT. Encoded protein: CASGLVQAGGTGELFF.

This chain joins TRBV7-9 and TRBJ2-7; D gene uncertain. CDR1 SEHNR and CDR2 FQNEAQ come from the germline V gene (reference sequence). V lost 2 bases and J 3 bases, leaving 8 bases between the germline ends. The CDR3 runs to 13 residues. DNA for the CDR3: TGTGCCAGCAGCTTAACTCCGGACTACGAGCAGTACTTC. It translates to CASSLTPDYEQYF.

V usage is TRBV28 and J usage is TRBJ1-1; TRBD1 matches 8 bases. Trimming took 2 bases from V and 3 from J; bases not matched to a gene: 5. The CDR3 runs to 15 residues. From germline, CDR1 is MDHEN and CDR2 SYDVKM. The CDR3 protein is CASSLQTQGDTEAFF. For the CDR3, the DNA is TGTGCCAGCAGTTTACAGACACAGGGGGACACTGAAGCTTTCTTT.

This clonotype was observed a few times. J is TRBJ2-7 and V is TRBV3-1; a weak D match, TRBD1 (6 bases). Trimming left V 3 bases short and J 8 bases short, with 14 bases between. Germline lookup yields CDR1 LGHDT and CDR2 YNNKEL (reference sequence). This CDR3 is built from 13 residues. Here the CDR3 reads CASSQRDTLKQYF. DNA for the CDR3: TGTGCCAGCAGCCAGAGGGACACCTTAAAGCAGTACTTC.

This clonotype was observed at least ten times. The CDR3 is CASSDNSKSYYEQYF. Here the CDR3 DNA reads TGCGCCAGCAGCGACAACAGCAAGTCATACTACGAGCAGTACTTC. The V and J genes are TRBV5-1 and TRBJ2-7, with no clear D. V lost 4 bases and J lost 3, with 17 bases in between. Germline values: CDR1 SGHRS, CDR2 YFSETQ. The CDR3 covers 15 residues.

This clonotype was observed a few times. The final CDR3 position lacks the conserved phenylalanine or tryptophan, pointing to a likely read error. The DNA is left out, because the CDR3 cannot be placed on it with certainty; the CDR3 is given as TCRdb lists it. The chain uses TRBV2 and TRBJ1-6; the table names TRBD1, a call not compared with the DNA. Germline V gene data show CDR1 as SNHLY and CDR2 as FYNNEI. The CDR3 is 8 amino acids long, termini counted. The CDR3 reads CASSVPFS.